Shown below are 28 T cell receptor beta chains from a single sample sequenced in a study of blood T cell repertoires in COVID-19. The protocol was immunoSEQ multiplex PCR, while the TCRdb copy is restricted to in-frame clones and leaves out a portion. The repertoire includes roughly 300,000 clones, around 87% of them detected once, and 1.5% sits in the top ten. Sequenced input: peripheral blood. The receptor set was obtained from a woman aged 40 to 50 who had recovered from COVID-19.

This chain's CDR3 is CASSQLTGRGPEAFF. As DNA, the CDR3 is TGTGCCAGCAGTCAGCTGACAGGGCGGGGCCCTGAAGCTTTCTTT. The J gene is TRBJ1-1, the V gene TRBV27; 7 bases are a match to TRBD1. There are 15 residues in the CDR3. Losses at the gene ends were 5 bases for V and 6 bases for J; bases not matched to a gene: 12. Germline CDR1 reads MNHEY; CDR2 reads SMNVEV (reference sequence).

V and J are TRBV7-9 and TRBJ2-7, with 10 bases fitting TRBD2. With V trimmed by 5 bases and J by 7 bases, 14 bases remained unmatched. Per the germline V gene, CDR1 is SEHNR and CDR2 is FQNEAQ (reference sequence). This CDR3 spans 16 amino acids. CDR3 in amino acids: CASSMGTLAGVGEQYF. The CDR3 region has the DNA TGTGCCAGCAGCATGGGGACCCTAGCGGGGGTGGGAGAGCAGTACTTC.

This CDR3 reads CASRDQTVQETQYF. The CDR3 DNA follows: TGTGCCAGCAGGGATCAGACAGTCCAAGAGACCCAGTACTTC. The chain recombines TRBV3-1 (or the pseudogene TRBV3-2) with TRBJ2-5, with D tentatively TRBD1 (5 bases). Trimming took off 6 bases at V and 1 base at J, with 12 bases between the two ends. From germline, CDR1 is LGHDT and CDR2 YNNKEL (reference sequence). The CDR3 consists of 14 residues.

The chain carries TRBV5-4 and TRBJ2-5; tentative D call: TRBD1 (6 bases). Between the trimmed V and J ends, which lost 4 bases and 4 bases, there was a span of 17 bases. Germline lookup yields CDR1 SGHNT and CDR2 YYREEE (reference sequence). This CDR3 has 15 amino acids. CDR3 coding DNA: TGTGCCAGCAGCCCCACCGGATTAGGGGGAGAGACCCAGTACTTC. Translating it yields CASSPTGLGGETQYF.

This clone was counted once. The genes are TRBV6-2 or TRBV6-3 and TRBJ1-1; 7 bases agree with TRBD1. Germline V lookup: CDR1 MNHEY, CDR2 SVGEGT. With V trimmed by 1 base and J by 0 bases, 2 bases remained unmatched. This CDR3 is 15 amino acids long. CDR3 sequence reads: CASSYWGQLNTEAFF. Here the CDR3 DNA reads TGTGCCAGCAGTTACTGGGGACAGCTGAACACTGAAGCTTTCTTT.

The genes are TRBV5-1 and TRBJ2-5; 7 nucleotides agree with TRBD1. The CDR3 has 14 amino acids. V was clipped by 4 bases and J by 1 base; unmatched bases: 4. The V gene's germline CDR1 is SGHRS and CDR2 YFSETQ. Written as DNA, the CDR3 is TGCGCCAGCAGCCCGGGACAGTCCCAAGAGACCCAGTACTTC. Protein: CASSPGQSQETQYF.

Only one count was recorded for this clone. For the CDR3, the DNA is TGTGCCAGCAGCCCGTCGGGACAGGGGTCCTACGAGCAGTACTTC. Protein product: CASSPSGQGSYEQYF. The chain recombines TRBV9 with TRBJ2-7; 10 positions match TRBD1. Germline assignment: CDR1 SGDLS and CDR2 YYNGEE. The CDR3 length is 15 residues. V dropped 4 bases and J dropped 1; count of bases not matched to a gene: 5.

This chain joins TRBV7-2 and TRBJ1-2, with TRBD1 identical over 7 bases. Per germline, CDR1 SGHTA and CDR2 FQGNSA. V lost 5 bases to trimming and J lost 2 bases; unmatched junction nucleotides: 8. The CDR3 loop spans 15 amino acids. This CDR3 reads CASSPGTAINYGYTF. The CDR3 coding sequence is TGTGCCAGCAGCCCGGGGACAGCGATCAACTATGGCTACACCTTC.

The chain is built from TRBV6-5 and TRBJ1-5, with D possibly matching TRBD1 (5 bases). Trimming took off 0 bases at V and 6 bases at J, with 12 bases between the two ends. CDR1 MNHEY and CDR2 SVGAGI come from the germline V gene. The CDR3 totals 15 residues. The CDR3, as DNA: TGTGCCAGCAGTTACTCGTTCGGGGGGTTTCAGCCCCAGCATTTT. Its translation is CASSYSFGGFQPQHF.

CDR3 residues: CASSLTPLEGTTEAFF. In DNA, the CDR3 is TGCGCCAGCAGCTTGACCCCCCTCGAGGGAACCACTGAAGCTTTCTTT. This chain connects TRBV5-1 to TRBJ1-1; D gene uncertain. CDR3 size: 16 residues. V lost 1 base and J lost 4, with 17 bases in between. Germline V gives CDR1 SGHRS, CDR2 YFSETQ. Based on the CDR3 plus reference TRBV5-1 and TRBJ1-1, the full variable domain is KAGVTQTPRYLIKTRGQQVTLSCSPISGHRSVSWYQQTPGQGLQFLFEYFSETQRNKGNFPGRFSGRQFSNSRSEMNVSTLELGDSALYLCASSLTPLEGTTEAFFGQGTRLTVV.

This clone has only one observation. The chain employs TRBV30 and TRBJ1-1, with TRBD1 identical over 7 bases. The J segment lost 1 base and the V segment lost 2 bases, leaving 10 bases of the junction unmatched. The germline V gene encodes CDR1 GTSNPN and CDR2 SVGIG (reference sequence). The CDR3 is made up of 16 amino acids. CDR3 region: CAWSLRPGQPNTEAFF. CDR3 DNA sequence: TGTGCCTGGAGTCTCCGCCCGGGACAGCCGAACACTGAAGCTTTCTTT.

V and J are TRBV5-8 and TRBJ1-2; no clear D. Germline V gene lookup returns CDR1 SGHTS and CDR2 YDEGEE. The CDR3 spans 14 residues. V lost 0 bases and J lost 4, with 10 bases in between. CDR3 in amino acids: CASSLEEGTYGYTF. For the CDR3, the DNA is TGTGCCAGCAGCTTGGAGGAGGGAACCTATGGCTACACCTTC. Together with reference TRBV5-8 and TRBJ1-2, the CDR3 gives the full variable domain: EAGVTQSPTHLIKTRGQQATLRCSPISGHTSVYWYQQALGLGLQFLLWYDEGEERNRGNFPPRFSGRQFPNYSSELNVNALELEDSALYLCASSLEEGTYGYTFGSGTRLTVV.

J is TRBJ2-1 and V is TRBV25-1; D remains ambiguous. Germline values: CDR1 MGHDK, CDR2 SYGVNS. CDR3 length equals 11 residues. Trimming shortened V by 7 bases and J by 3 bases, and 4 bases separated the two germline ends. The CDR3 nucleotides are TGTGCCAGCACCAACTACAATGAGCAGTTCTTC. This sequence encodes CASTNYNEQFF.

This clone was recorded only once. The rearrangement uses TRBV20-1 and TRBJ1-1, with D possibly being TRBD1 (6 bases). Germline-derived CDR1 and CDR2 are DFQATT and SNEGSKA (reference sequence). Trimming cost V 3 bases and J 5 bases, with 13 bases left between them. CDR3 size: 13 residues. CDR3 protein: CSASRRQGTEAFF. CDR3 coding DNA: TGCAGTGCTAGTAGGCGGCAGGGGACTGAAGCTTTCTTT.

This sequence joins TRBV19 and TRBJ2-3; D uncertain. Trimming took 2 bases from V and 0 from J, leaving 9 bases between them. The CDR3 totals 15 residues. Germline V gives CDR1 LNHDA, CDR2 SQIVND (reference sequence). The CDR3 DNA follows: TGTGCCAGTAGTATATTATACAGCAGCACAGATACGCAGTATTTT. Its protein product is CASSILYSSTDTQYF.

The rearrangement uses TRBV7-7 and TRBJ2-7; 8 bases are a match to TRBD1. The CDR3 has 14 residues. CDR1 and CDR2 (germline): SSHAT, FNYEAQ (reference sequence). With 5 bases clipped from V and 5 bases from J, the junction kept 8 bases outside the gene matches. The DNA of the CDR3 is TGTGCCAGCAGCACCGGGACAGGAGGCCACGAGCAGTACTTC. Its translation is CASSTGTGGHEQYF.

This chain links TRBV27 with TRBJ2-3, with D possibly being TRBD2 (6 bases). The V gene lost 0 bases and the J gene lost 4 bases, with 14 bases spanning the gap. Per the germline V gene, CDR1 is MNHEY and CDR2 is SMNVEV (reference sequence). CDR3 size: 16 residues. Written as DNA, the CDR3 is TGTGCCAGCAGTTTATCGGGGGGTTGGCGGGCAGATACGCAGTATTTT. This translates into CASSLSGGWRADTQYF.

The V and J genes are TRBV5-4 and TRBJ1-1; TRBD1 matches 8 bases. The CDR3 has 16 residues. With 3 bases clipped from V and 7 bases from J, the junction kept 14 bases outside the gene matches. The germline V gene has CDR1 SGHNT and CDR2 YYREEE (reference sequence). CDR3 sequence: CASSSEAGRGLDEAFF. The DNA of the CDR3 is TGTGCCAGCAGCTCCGAAGCTGGCAGGGGGCTTGATGAAGCTTTCTTT.

V gene TRBV2 combines with J gene TRBJ1-1; D perhaps matches TRBD1 (5 bases). Trimming pared 4 bases from V and 0 bases from J, leaving 9 bases between. This CDR3 has 14 amino acids. Germline V gives CDR1 SNHLY, CDR2 FYNNEI. In DNA, the CDR3 is TGTGCCAGCAGTGGGGGGGACTTGAACACTGAAGCTTTCTTT. Its translation: CASSGGDLNTEAFF.

V usage is TRBV4-3 and J usage is TRBJ2-4, with D possibly being TRBD1 (5 bases). Deletions cut 0 bases from V and 0 bases from J, with 15 bases between. This CDR3 region has 18 residues. CDR1 and CDR2 (germline): LGHNA, YSLEER. CDR3 DNA: TGCGCCAGCAGCCAAGAAATCCCCGCAGGGCTAGCCAAAAACATTCAGTACTTC. Protein product: CASSQEIPAGLAKNIQYF.

The chain combines TRBV25-1 with TRBJ1-6; D call uncertain. The V gene lost 9 bases and the J gene lost 14 bases, with 8 bases spanning the gap. Per germline, CDR1 MGHDK and CDR2 SYGVNS. CDR3 length: 9 amino acids. The CDR3: CARRGTLHF. The CDR3 bases are TGTGCCAGACGGGGAACCCTCCACTTT.

This chain uses TRBV15 with TRBJ1-3; D remains unclear. CDR1 and CDR2 (germline): LNHNV, YYDKDF (reference sequence). This CDR3 region has 17 residues. The germline V and J ends were trimmed by 0 bases and 2 bases, with 14 bases remaining between them. The CDR3 DNA follows: TGTGCCACCAGCAGAGATTCCCAAGTACTCCCTGGAAACACCATATATTTT. Translation gives CATSRDSQVLPGNTIYF.

A few counts support this clone. The V call is TRBV5-1, the J call TRBJ1-4, with 12 bases that match TRBD1. Germline V gene sequence: CDR1 SGHRS, CDR2 YFSETQ. CDR3 length: 15 amino acids. V shed 3 bases and J 7 bases; nucleotides not matched to a gene: 4. In nucleotides, the CDR3 is TGCGCCAGCAGCTGGGGGACAGGGGGCGGTGAAAAACTGTTTTTT. This sequence encodes CASSWGTGGGEKLFF.

The gene calls are TRBV18 and TRBJ1-5, with 11 bases fitting TRBD1. Germline assignment: CDR1 KGHSH and CDR2 LQKENI. The trim removed 6 bases at V and 5 bases at J, leaving 6 bases unmatched. CDR3 length equals 15 residues. This chain's CDR3 is CASSSGTGGDQPQHF. The CDR3 DNA reads as TGTGCCAGCTCTTCCGGGACAGGGGGAGATCAGCCCCAGCATTTT.

This clone was detected a few times. This sequence joins TRBV9 and TRBJ1-1; a possible D gene is TRBD1 (5 bases). There are 14 residues in the CDR3. Germline CDR1 reads SGDLS; CDR2 reads YYNGEE. Trimming stripped 0 bases from V and 1 base from J, with 7 bases between. The CDR3: CASSVVGQNTEAFF. CDR3 nucleotide sequence: TGTGCCAGCAGCGTAGTGGGGCAGAACACTGAAGCTTTCTTT. The full variable domain, in which reference TRBV9 and TRBJ1-1 provide the parts outside the CDR3, is DSGVTQTPKHLITATGQRVTLRCSPRSGDLSVYWYQQSLDQGLQFLIQYYNGEERAKGNILERFSAQQFPDLHSELNLSSLELGDSALYFCASSVVGQNTEAFFGQGTRLTVV.

This chain joins TRBV2 and TRBJ1-1; no firm D call. This CDR3 is built from 13 residues. Germline loops: CDR1 SNHLY, CDR2 FYNNEI. The V end lost 6 bases, the J end lost 4 bases, and 12 bases lay between the germline ends. The CDR3 coding sequence is TGTGCCAGCAGACCCCAGGCTGGCACTGAAGCTTTCTTT. As protein: CASRPQAGTEAFF.

The chain employs TRBV2 and TRBJ1-5, with D uncertain. Germline V CDR1 and CDR2: SNHLY, FYNNEI. V lost 8 bases and J 3 bases, leaving 17 bases between the germline ends. The CDR3 contains 15 residues. The CDR3 is CASSNYGQNNQPQHF. The DNA for the CDR3 is TGTGCCAGCTCCAATTATGGGCAGAACAATCAGCCCCAGCATTTT.

The chain couples TRBV24-1 to TRBJ2-3; 7 bases fit TRBD1. Germline V lookup: CDR1 KGHDR, CDR2 SFDVKD. The CDR3 totals 15 residues. Trimming removed 4 bases from V and 5 bases from J; junction bases left unmatched: 8. The CDR3 region has the DNA TGTGCCACCAGTGACCCAGACAGGGATCAAGATACGCAGTATTTT. This gives the protein CATSDPDRDQDTQYF.